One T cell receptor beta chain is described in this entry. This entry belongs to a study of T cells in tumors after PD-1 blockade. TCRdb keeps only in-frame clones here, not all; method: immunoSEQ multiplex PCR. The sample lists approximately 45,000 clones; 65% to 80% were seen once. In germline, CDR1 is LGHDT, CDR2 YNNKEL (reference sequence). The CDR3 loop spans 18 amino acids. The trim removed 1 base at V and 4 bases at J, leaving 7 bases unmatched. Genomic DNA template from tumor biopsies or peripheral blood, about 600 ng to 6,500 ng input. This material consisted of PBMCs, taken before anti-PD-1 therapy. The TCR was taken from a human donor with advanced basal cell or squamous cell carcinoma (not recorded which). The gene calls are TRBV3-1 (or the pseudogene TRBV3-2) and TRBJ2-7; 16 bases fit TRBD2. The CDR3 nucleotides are TGTGCCAGCAGCCAAGTAAGGGGGACTAGCGGGAGGGCGTACGAGCAGTACTTC. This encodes CASSQVRGTSGRAYEQYF.